This T cell receptor beta chain is drawn from a study of multiple sclerosis patients with progressive multifocal leukoencephalopathy. Time point denoted: before natalizumab initiation. Between the trimmed V and J ends, which lost 7 bases and 7 bases, there was a span of 14 bases. CDR1 is MDHEN, CDR2 SYDVKM, per germline. This CDR3 has 13 residues. Synthetic inline TR CDR3 controls covering all V-J pairings were spiked into each PCR. Sequencing was performed with immunoSEQ multiplex PCR; in TCRdb, only in-frame clones are kept and a portion is missing. The top ten clones hold 1.5% of a sample with some 30,000 clones, 75% to 90% of them seen once. As regards this clone: The antigen remains undetermined.

General study points: In most PML patients, TRB repertoires appeared less diverse by entropy. Expanded clones at PML onset predated and persisted through natalizumab therapy.

The chain employs TRBV28 and TRBJ2-1; TRBD1 might be the D (5 bases). Specimen: PBMCs. This receptor was identified in a human donor with multiple sclerosis. CDR3: CASNSRVRNEQFF. As DNA, the CDR3 is TGTGCCAGCAACAGCAGGGTAAGAAATGAGCAGTTCTTC. Based on the CDR3 plus reference TRBV28 and TRBJ2-1, the full variable domain is DVKVTQSSRYLVKRTGEKVFLECVQDMDHENMFWYRQDPGLGLRLIYFSYDVKMKEKGDIPEGYSVSREKKERFSLILESASTNQTSMYLCASNSRVRNEQFFGPGTRLTVL.